This T cell receptor beta chain came from a study of blood T cells in healthy people across ages. Combining a sample-barcoded 5' primer with a J-beta primer mix, a second PCR ran for 7 to 11 cycles. TCRdb reprocessed the 5' RACE reads with MiXCR, giving one entry per CDR3 protein. Seen here are some 920,000 distinct CDR3 sequences, approximately 50% observed once, and the top ten hold about a fifth. V lost 2 bases and J 2 bases, leaving 9 bases between the germline ends. This CDR3 has 14 amino acids. From germline, CDR1 is LGHDT and CDR2 YNNKEL (reference sequence). The material sequenced was blood. The chain joins TRBV3-1 to TRBJ1-2, with unresolved D. This receptor was taken from a woman aged 60-75 years in good health. The CDR3 loop reads CASSQPQNNYGYTF. The CDR3 coding sequence is TGTGCCAGCAGCCAACCGCAGAACAACTATGGCTACACCTTC. Filled out from reference TRBV3-1 and TRBJ1-2, the complete variable domain reads DTAVSQTPKYLVTQMGNDKSIKCEQNLGHDTMYWYKQDSKKFLKIMFSYNNKELIINETVPNRFSPKSPDKAHLNLHINSLELGDSAVYFCASSQPQNNYGYTFGSGTRLTVV.